Here is one T cell receptor beta chain with its context. This clonotype was detected only a few times. The antigen it recognizes is unknown. There are no base qualities to consult, and no much larger clone falls within one base. Ficoll-Paque density gradient centrifugation was the method used to isolate PBMCs. These data come from a study of T-cell memory formation after mild COVID-19 (dated by TCRdb to the early 2020s). Describing the broader study: TCR sequence clusters from the two donors were largely donor specific. In a couple of donors, T-cell clones that expanded and contracted after mild COVID-19 were followed by sequencing TCRalpha and TCRbeta repertoires longitudinally. The cohort was made up of two young adult volunteers, one female and one male, who were previously healthy. Results and caveats for the whole study, not just this receptor: The second-wave clones that peaked on day 37 were not confirmed to be SARS-CoV-2 specific. Clones that contracted from day 15 to 85 showed balanced CD4/CD8 phenotypes, whereas a second wave of clones that expanded from day 15 to 37 leaned towards CD4+. Some responding clones were detected in pre-infection memory, suggesting pre-existing cross-reactive memory T cells joined the SARS-CoV-2 response. Contracting CD4+ clones turned up mainly in the CM and EM memory subsets, whereas EMRA was where CD8+ clones were enriched. The study included only a couple of mild cases, and larger cohorts that include severe cases with pre-infection samples were judged to be necessary.

At the junction V is shortened by 5 bases and J by 5 bases, with 2 bases in between. CDR1 and CDR2, per the germline V gene, are KGHDR and SFDVKD. The CDR3 holds 10 amino acids from the cysteine to the phenylalanine. The kept DNA is CDR3 alone, 30 bases in frame from the first base. Data came from an Illumina NovaSeq 6000. TCRalpha and TCRbeta cDNA libraries were constructed by 5'RACE with constant-segment primers, with sample barcodes and unique molecular identifiers being introduced. Trizol reagent was used to extract RNA from every sample. Library amplification was performed in two PCR steps, and a second sample barcode and Illumina TruSeq adapters were introduced in the second step. Sequencing of libraries was performed on an Illumina NovaSeq with 2 x 150 bp paired-end reads. Under the source paper's analysis protocol: Reads were demultiplexed and collapsed into UMI-guided consensus sequences with migec v1.2.7. Using mixcr v2.1.11, the UMI consensuses were aligned to TRA and TRB V and J templates and assembled into clonotypes. A clonotype was counted as expanded or contracted only if both edgeR and NoisET called the change significant, with noise models trained on biological replicates. edgeR calls used a false discovery rate-adjusted p below 0.01 and a log2 fold-change threshold of 1. PCA with hierarchical clustering of max-normalized trajectories of the 1000 most abundant clonotypes was used as exploratory dynamics analysis. Each responding clone was given a CD4 or CD8 phenotype based on the CD4+ and CD8+ repertoires, which had been sequenced separately. Using fastp at Q25 and MiXCR, TCRdb reprocessed the public reads and kept productive beta chains. Each entry merges the rows of one CDR3 protein and shows their most common DNA and genes. It is TCRdb's table, rather than the study itself, that gives the V and J calls and clone size. Present in this sample are approximately 390,000 distinct CDR3 sequences, roughly 15% of which were seen just once. The ten largest clones represent roughly 21% of the sample.

Rearrangement joined TRBV24-1 to TRBJ1-1; no D segment can be confidently identified. This TCR was recovered from a man aged 18 to 35 who had mild COVID-19 (a few samples of this study predate the infection). The sample titles of this study are shuffled in the database, so cell type and time point are left out; the donor was told from shared clones. Sequenced input: PBMCs or a T cell subset sorted from them (not recorded which). The CDR3 reads as follows: CATSATEAFF. Here is the DNA: TGTGCCACCAGTGCGACTGAAGCTTTCTTT.